This TCR beta chain came from a study of T cells in Graves' hyperthyroidism and ophthalmopathy. This clonotype was observed many times. Its cognate antigen is unknown. Trimming removed 6 bases from V and 7 bases from J, with 15 bases in between. This CDR3 is built from 13 residues. The germline V gene encodes CDR1 SNHLY and CDR2 FYNNEI. Authors of the study amplified TCR beta CDR3 regions from RNA transcripts. HTBI primers drove first-round RT-PCR of the TCR CDR3. A single record per CDR3 protein comes from TCRdb applying MiXCR to the multiplex PCR reads. The repertoire holds roughly 420,000 distinct CDR3 sequences, with 15% to 19% as singletons. Calling Graves' hyperthyroidism stable meant ophthalmopathy did not progress within 18 months. Lactation, pregnancy, other autoimmune disease or uncontrolled infection excluded patients. Study results and caveats: Ophthalmopathy got predicted by the model a median approximately 6.3 months before its onset. Stable hyperthyroidism was separated from ophthalmopathy by a model based on 13 V-J features.

The sequenced material came from blood. The V gene is TRBV2, the J gene TRBJ1-2; TRBD1 is a possible D gene (5 bases). The receptor comes from a woman younger than 30 with Graves' hyperthyroidism. For the CDR3, the DNA is TGTGCCAGCAGCGCTTCAGGGCTCCGTGGCTACACCTTC. As protein: CASSASGLRGYTF.